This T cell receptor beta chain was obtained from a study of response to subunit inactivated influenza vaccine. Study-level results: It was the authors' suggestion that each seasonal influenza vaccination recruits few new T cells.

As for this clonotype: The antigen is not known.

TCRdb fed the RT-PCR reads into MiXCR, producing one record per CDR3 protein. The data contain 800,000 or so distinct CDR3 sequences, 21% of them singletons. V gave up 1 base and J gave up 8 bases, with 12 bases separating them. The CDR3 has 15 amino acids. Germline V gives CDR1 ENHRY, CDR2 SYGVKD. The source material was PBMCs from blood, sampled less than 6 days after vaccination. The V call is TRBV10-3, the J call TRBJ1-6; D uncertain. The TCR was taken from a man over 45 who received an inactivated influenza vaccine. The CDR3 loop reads CAISEFRIGDSPLHF. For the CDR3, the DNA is TGTGCCATCAGTGAGTTCAGAATTGGGGATTCACCCCTCCACTTT.